Below, 10 T cell receptor beta chains from the same sample are listed, as sequenced in a study of shared clonotypes between healthy human individuals. TCRdb's table, derived via immunoSEQ multiplex PCR, lists solely in-frame clones and lacks some. Of under 850,000 clones in the sample, around 77% were seen once. What was sequenced was memory CD4+ T cells sorted from blood. Subset: CD45RA-negative fraction. These receptors came from a woman aged 25 to 39 in good health.

The V and J genes are TRBV28 and TRBJ2-3; a weak D match, TRBD1 (5 bases). CDR3 length: 14 residues. Looked up from germline, CDR1 is MDHEN and CDR2 is SYDVKM. V was pared by 4 bases and J by 5 bases, with 13 bases between. The CDR3 DNA reads TGTGCCAGCAGTTCCCGACAGATGGGAGATACGCAGTATTTT. Amino acid sequence: CASSSRQMGDTQYF.

This clone has a single count. This chain uses TRBV28 with TRBJ1-2; 10 bases fit TRBD1. J gave up 4 bases and V 1 base, and 3 bases lay outside the gene matches. Looked up from germline, CDR1 is MDHEN and CDR2 is SYDVKM. The CDR3 sequence is 15 residues long. The chain's CDR3 is CASSLSTGGSYGYTF. The CDR3 nucleotides are TGTGCCAGCAGTTTATCGACAGGGGGCAGCTATGGCTACACCTTC.

The V gene is TRBV7-9, the J gene TRBJ1-1; no definite D call. With 4 bases removed from V and 1 base from J, the gap between germline ends came to 10 bases. The CDR3 is made up of 14 amino acids. Per germline, CDR1 SEHNR and CDR2 FQNEAQ (reference sequence). The CDR3 DNA reads as TGTGCCAGCAGCTGGAAGACCCCGAACACTGAAGCTTTCTTT. It specifies CASSWKTPNTEAFF.

This chain connects TRBV7-1 to TRBJ2-1; 7 nucleotides align to TRBD2. TRBV7-1 is an ORF, with its function uncertain. V shed 5 bases and J 3 bases; nucleotides not matched to a gene: 7. This CDR3 spans 15 amino acids. CDR3 in amino acids: CASSLQREFYNEQFF. The CDR3 DNA reads as TGTGCCAGCAGCCTGCAGCGGGAATTCTACAATGAGCAGTTCTTC.

This chain connects TRBV30 to TRBJ2-5; D tentatively reads TRBD1 or TRBD2 (5 bases each). With the DNA end fitting TRBJ2-7 better, the J assignment may be wrong. Germline V CDR1 and CDR2: GTSNPN, SVGIG (reference sequence). The CDR3 covers 14 residues. The CDR3 nucleotides are TGTGCCTGGAGTAGAGGGACGGCTCCCTACGAGCAGTACTTC. Protein product: CAWSRGTAPYEQYF.

This clone appeared many times. V gene TRBV19 combines with J gene TRBJ2-5; maybe TRBD2 (7 bases). CDR1 LNHDA and CDR2 SQIVND come from the germline V gene (reference sequence). Between the trimmed V and J ends, which lost 10 bases and 4 bases, there was a span of 16 bases. This CDR3 region has 13 residues. The CDR3 nucleotides read TGTGCCACCCGCAGGGGCGGGGGAGAGACCCAGTACTTC. This sequence encodes CATRRGGGETQYF.

The chain couples TRBV6-1 to TRBJ1-4; the D gene is possibly TRBD1 (6 bases). The CDR3 runs to 15 residues. Trimming removed 8 bases at V and 7 bases at J, with 20 bases between. CDR1 MNHNS and CDR2 SASEGT come from the germline V gene. DNA of the CDR3: TGTGCCAGCTTTCCGGGGTCGGGGGCTGGTGAAAAACTGTTTTTT. Its translation: CASFPGSGAGEKLFF.

This chain connects TRBV6-5 to TRBJ1-1, with TRBD1 identical over 7 bases. The germline CDR1 and CDR2 sequences are MNHEY and SVGAGI. The CDR3 is 13 residues long. The V segment lost 10 bases and the J segment 3 bases; nucleotides outside the gene matches: 8. CDR3 bases: TGTGCCATCAGAGACAGGGTGGACACTGAAGCTTTCTTT. Encoded protein: CAIRDRVDTEAFF.

This clone was detected only a few times. The chain employs TRBV5-5 and TRBJ1-5; D might be TRBD1 (5 bases). There are 14 residues in the CDR3. Looked up from germline, CDR1 is SGHKS and CDR2 is YYEKEE (reference sequence). The V end lost 4 bases, the J end lost 7 bases, and 15 bases lay between the germline ends. The CDR3 DNA follows: TGTGCCAGCAGCGCACGGGGGGGTCGACAGCCCCAGCATTTT. Protein product: CASSARGGRQPQHF.

The chain is built from TRBV5-5 and TRBJ2-7; D uncertain. CDR1 SGHKS and CDR2 YYEKEE come from the germline V gene (reference sequence). The V and J ends lost 6 bases and 2 bases respectively, with 15 bases between them. CDR3 size: 14 residues. The DNA of the CDR3 is TGTGCCAGCACCCCCGGCCCTGGTCCCTACGAGCAGTACTTC. Protein sequence: CASTPGPGPYEQYF.